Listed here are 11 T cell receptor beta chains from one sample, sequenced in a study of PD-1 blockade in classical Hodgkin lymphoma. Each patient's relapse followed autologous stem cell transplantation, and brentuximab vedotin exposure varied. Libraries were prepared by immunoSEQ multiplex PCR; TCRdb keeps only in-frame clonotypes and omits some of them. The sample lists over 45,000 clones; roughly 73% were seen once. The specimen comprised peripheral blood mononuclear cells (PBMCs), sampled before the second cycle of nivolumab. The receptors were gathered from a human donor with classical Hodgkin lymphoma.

The CDR3 DNA sequence: TGTGCCAGCAGTTTTGTTGGGGGGAGCTCTGGAAACACCATATATTTT. It specifies CASSFVGGSSGNTIYF. The chain employs TRBV7-2 and TRBJ1-3, with TRBD1 as a possible D gene (5 bases). The CDR3 has 16 amino acids. Germline CDR1 is SGHTA and CDR2 is FQGNSA. The V gene lost 6 bases and the J gene lost 0 bases, with 15 bases spanning the gap. Full variable domain (rest looked up from reference TRBV7-2 and TRBJ1-3): GAGVSQSPSNKVTEKGKDVELRCDPISGHTALYWYRQSLGQGLEFLIYFQGNSAPDKSGLPSDRFSAERTGGSVSTLTIQRTQQEDSAVYLCASSFVGGSSGNTIYFGEGSWLTVV.

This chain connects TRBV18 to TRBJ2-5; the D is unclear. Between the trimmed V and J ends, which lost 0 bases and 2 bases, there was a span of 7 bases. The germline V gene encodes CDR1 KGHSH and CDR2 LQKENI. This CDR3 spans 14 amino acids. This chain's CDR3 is CASSPPTMQETQYF. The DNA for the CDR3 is TGTGCCAGCTCACCACCCACGATGCAAGAGACCCAGTACTTC.

The CDR3 loop reads CASSEFGTPSYNEQFF. DNA of the CDR3: TGTGCCAGCAGTGAATTCGGAACACCTTCCTACAATGAGCAGTTCTTC. The chain uses TRBV25-1 and TRBJ2-1; D ambiguous. V lost 1 base and J lost 1, with 11 bases in between. The CDR3 length is 16 residues. Per germline, CDR1 MGHDK and CDR2 SYGVNS.

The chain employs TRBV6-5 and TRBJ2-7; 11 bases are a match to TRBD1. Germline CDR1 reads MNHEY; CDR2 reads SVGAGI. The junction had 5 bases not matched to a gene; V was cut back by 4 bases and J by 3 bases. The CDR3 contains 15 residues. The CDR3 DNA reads TGTGCCAGCAGTTCCGGACAGGGGGCCCTCTACGAGCAGTACTTC. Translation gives CASSSGQGALYEQYF.

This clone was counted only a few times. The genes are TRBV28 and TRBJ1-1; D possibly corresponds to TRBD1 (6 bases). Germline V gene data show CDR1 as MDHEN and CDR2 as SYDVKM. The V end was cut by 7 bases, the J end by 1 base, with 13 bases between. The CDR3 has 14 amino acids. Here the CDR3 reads CASIVSGQNTEAFF. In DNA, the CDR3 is TGTGCCAGCATCGTCTCGGGACAGAACACTGAAGCTTTCTTT.

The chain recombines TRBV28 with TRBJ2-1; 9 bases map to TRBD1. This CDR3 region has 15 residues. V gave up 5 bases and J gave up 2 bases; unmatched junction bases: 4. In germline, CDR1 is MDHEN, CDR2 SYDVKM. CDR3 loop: CASSPRTGAYNEQFF. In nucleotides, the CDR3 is TGTGCCAGCAGTCCCCGGACAGGGGCCTACAATGAGCAGTTCTTC.

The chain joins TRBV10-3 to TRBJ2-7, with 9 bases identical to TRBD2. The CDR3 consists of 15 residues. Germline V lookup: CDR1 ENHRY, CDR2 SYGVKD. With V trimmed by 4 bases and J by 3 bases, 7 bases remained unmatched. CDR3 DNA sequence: TGTGCCATCAGTGTTTCGACTAGCGGCGACTACGAGCAGTACTTC. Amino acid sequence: CAISVSTSGDYEQYF.

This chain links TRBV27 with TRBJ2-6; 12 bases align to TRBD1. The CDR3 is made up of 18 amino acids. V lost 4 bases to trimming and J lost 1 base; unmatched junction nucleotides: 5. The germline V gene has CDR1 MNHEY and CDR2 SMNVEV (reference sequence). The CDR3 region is CASSSRDRGLSGANVLTF. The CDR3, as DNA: TGTGCCAGCAGTTCAAGGGACAGGGGGCTGTCTGGGGCCAACGTCCTGACTTTC.

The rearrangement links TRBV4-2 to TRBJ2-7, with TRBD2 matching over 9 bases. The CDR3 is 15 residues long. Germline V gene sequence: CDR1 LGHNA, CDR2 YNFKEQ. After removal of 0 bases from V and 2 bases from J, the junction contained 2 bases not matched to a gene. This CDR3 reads CASSQERGGPYEQYF. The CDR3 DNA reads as TGTGCCAGCAGCCAAGAGCGGGGGGGCCCCTACGAGCAGTACTTC.

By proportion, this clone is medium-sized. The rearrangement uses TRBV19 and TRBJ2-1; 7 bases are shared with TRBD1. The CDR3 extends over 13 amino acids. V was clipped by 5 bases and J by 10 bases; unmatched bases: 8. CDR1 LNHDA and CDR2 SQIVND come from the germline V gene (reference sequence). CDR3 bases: TGTGCCAGTAGTCTCAAGCAGGGGGTGGAGCAGTTCTTC. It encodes CASSLKQGVEQFF.

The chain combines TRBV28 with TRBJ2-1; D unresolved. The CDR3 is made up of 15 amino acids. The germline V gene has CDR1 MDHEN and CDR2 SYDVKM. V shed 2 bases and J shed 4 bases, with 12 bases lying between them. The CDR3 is CASSLGLARYNEQFF. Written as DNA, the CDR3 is TGTGCCAGCAGTTTAGGCCTCGCCAGGTACAATGAGCAGTTCTTC.